A selection of T cell receptor beta chains follows, all from one sample in a study of OX40 agonist ivuxolimab in advanced cancers. Generated by immunoSEQ multiplex PCR, the TCRdb table keeps only in-frame clones and is missing some. The data show roughly 68,000 clones, roughly 82% seen once. Specimen: CD4+ or CD8+ T cells sorted from blood, collected in a trial of the OX40 agonist ivuxolimab. The receptors stem from an adult with an advanced solid tumor such as melanoma, head and neck, liver or kidney cancer. Each CDR3 is given with its conserved first and last residue. D genes are given only for firm matches. Only some rows state a clone size, as once, few, many or a class for expanded clones.

d_call	v_call	clone_size	j_call	cdr3_aa	cdr3_nt
.	TRBV4-2	few	TRBJ2-7	CASSLARGASYEQYF	TGTGCCAGCAGCCTGGCTCGGGGGGCCTCCTACGAGCAGTACTTC
TRBD1	TRBV27	.	TRBJ1-5	CASSSPGGGQPQHF	TGTGCCAGCAGTTCTCCAGGGGGCGGTCAGCCCCAGCATTTT
.	TRBV7-3	.	TRBJ2-2	CASSDTGELFF	TGTGCCAGCAGCGACACCGGGGAGCTGTTTTTT
.	TRBV6-1	.	TRBJ2-7	CASSESLGPHEQYF	TGTGCCAGCAGTGAATCGCTGGGACCCCACGAGCAGTACTTC
.	TRBV10-2	.	TRBJ2-1	CASTQTTFSYNEQFF	TGCGCCAGCACACAGACAACATTCTCCTACAATGAGCAGTTCTTC
.	TRBV5-1	.	TRBJ2-7	CASSSLASRGLFYEQYF	TGCGCCAGCAGCTCCCTCGCAAGCAGGGGACTTTTCTACGAGCAGTACTTC
.	TRBV28	.	TRBJ2-3	CASSPNPPRTDTQYF	TGTGCCAGCAGCCCTAACCCACCCCGCACAGATACGCAGTATTTT
.	TRBV11-3	.	TRBJ2-3	CASSGGSTDTQYF	TGTGCCTCCTCTGGTGGGTCCACAGATACGCAGTATTTT
TRBD2	TRBV7-8	.	TRBJ2-7	CASSLPGTSGTYEQYF	TGTGCCAGCAGCTTACCGGGGACTAGCGGTACCTACGAGCAGTACTTC
.	TRBV5-4	.	TRBJ2-7	CASRSQTAGRYEQYF	TGTGCCAGCAGATCCCAGACGGCGGGAAGGTACGAGCAGTACTTC
TRBD1	TRBV2	.	TRBJ2-1	CASNLDRQGNNEQFF	TGTGCCAGCAACCTTGATAGACAGGGAAACAATGAGCAGTTCTTC
TRBD1	TRBV6-1	.	TRBJ2-5	CASTWDRQETQYF	TGTGCCAGCACTTGGGACAGACAAGAGACCCAGTACTTC
.	TRBV7-2	.	TRBJ1-1	CASSLRGWATPTGNTEAFF	TGTGCCAGCAGCTTAAGGGGGTGGGCGACCCCAACGGGCAACACTGAAGCTTTCTTT
.	TRBV11-3	.	TRBJ1-1	CASSPDVNTEAFF	TGTGCCAGCAGTCCGGACGTGAACACTGAAGCTTTCTTT
TRBD2	TRBV29-1	.	TRBJ2-5	CSVSLAEETQYF	TGCAGCGTTTCTCTAGCGGAAGAGACCCAGTACTTC
TRBD1	TRBV18	.	TRBJ2-3	CASSYTGDDTQYF	TGTGCCAGCTCGTACACAGGGGATGATACGCAGTATTTT
TRBD2	TRBV2	.	TRBJ2-2	CASSLAGVGTGELFF	TGTGCCAGCAGTTTAGCGGGAGTAGGAACCGGGGAGCTGTTTTTT
.	TRBV30	.	TRBJ1-1	CAWSAYRETEAFF	TGTGCCTGGAGTGCCTACAGGGAAACTGAAGCTTTCTTT
.	TRBV9	.	TRBJ2-5	CASSVAGRQETQYF	TGTGCCAGCAGCGTAGCCGGAAGGCAAGAGACCCAGTACTTC
TRBD2	TRBV10-1	.	TRBJ2-2	CASSELGLAGALTGELFF	TGCGCCAGCAGTGAGCTAGGACTAGCGGGAGCTTTGACCGGGGAGCTGTTTTTT